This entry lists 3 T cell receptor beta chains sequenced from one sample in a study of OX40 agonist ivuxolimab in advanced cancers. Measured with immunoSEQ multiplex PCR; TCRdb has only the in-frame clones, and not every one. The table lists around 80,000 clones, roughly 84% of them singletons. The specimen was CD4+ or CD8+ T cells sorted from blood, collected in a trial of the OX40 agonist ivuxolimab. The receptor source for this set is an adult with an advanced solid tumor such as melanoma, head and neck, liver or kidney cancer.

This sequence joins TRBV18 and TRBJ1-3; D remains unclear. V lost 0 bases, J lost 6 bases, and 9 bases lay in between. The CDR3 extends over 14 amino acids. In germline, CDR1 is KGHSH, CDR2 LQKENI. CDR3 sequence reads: CASSPPEGPNTIYF. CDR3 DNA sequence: TGTGCCAGCTCACCACCGGAAGGGCCAAACACCATATATTTT.

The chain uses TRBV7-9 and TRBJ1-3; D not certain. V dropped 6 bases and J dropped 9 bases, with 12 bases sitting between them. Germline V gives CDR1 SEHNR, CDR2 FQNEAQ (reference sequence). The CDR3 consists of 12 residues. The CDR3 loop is CASSRIGSTIYF. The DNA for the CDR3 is TGTGCCAGCAGTCGTATCGGCAGCACCATATATTTT.

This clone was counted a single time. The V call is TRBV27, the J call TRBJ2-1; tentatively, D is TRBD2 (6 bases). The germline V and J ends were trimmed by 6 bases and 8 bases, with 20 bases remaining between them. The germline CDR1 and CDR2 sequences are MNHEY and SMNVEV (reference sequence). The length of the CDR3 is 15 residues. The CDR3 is CASSEAGYPWDEQFF. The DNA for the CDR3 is TGTGCCAGCAGCGAGGCGGGGTACCCTTGGGATGAGCAGTTCTTC.